This T cell receptor (beta chain) stems from a study of OX40 agonist ivuxolimab in advanced cancers. The wider study: Earlier anti-PD-1, anti-PD-L1 or anti-CTLA-4 therapy was permitted; about 44% had received some.

Overall study findings and caveats: Among the lowest levels of clonal expansion were found in partial responders at 0.1-3.0 mg/kg. Some nonresponders additionally presented with little normalized T-cell clonal expansion.

Sampling times: baseline, cycle 4 day 1, cycle 7 day 1. Germline loops: CDR1 KGHSH, CDR2 LQKENI. The V end was cut by 2 bases, the J end by 2 bases, with 10 bases between. The CDR3 is 15 amino acids. This clone showed up just a few times. Its target is not known. Measured with immunoSEQ multiplex PCR; TCRdb has only the in-frame clones, and not every one. The data contain 53,000 or so clones, about 88% of them singletons. The specimen was CD4+ or CD8+ T cells sorted from blood, collected in a trial of the OX40 agonist ivuxolimab. V is TRBV18 and J is TRBJ2-1; D uncertain. The receptor comes from an adult with an advanced solid tumor such as melanoma, head and neck, liver or kidney cancer. Here the CDR3 reads CASSPTTGPYNEQFF. The CDR3 coding sequence is TGTGCCAGCTCACCAACGACCGGCCCCTACAATGAGCAGTTCTTC.